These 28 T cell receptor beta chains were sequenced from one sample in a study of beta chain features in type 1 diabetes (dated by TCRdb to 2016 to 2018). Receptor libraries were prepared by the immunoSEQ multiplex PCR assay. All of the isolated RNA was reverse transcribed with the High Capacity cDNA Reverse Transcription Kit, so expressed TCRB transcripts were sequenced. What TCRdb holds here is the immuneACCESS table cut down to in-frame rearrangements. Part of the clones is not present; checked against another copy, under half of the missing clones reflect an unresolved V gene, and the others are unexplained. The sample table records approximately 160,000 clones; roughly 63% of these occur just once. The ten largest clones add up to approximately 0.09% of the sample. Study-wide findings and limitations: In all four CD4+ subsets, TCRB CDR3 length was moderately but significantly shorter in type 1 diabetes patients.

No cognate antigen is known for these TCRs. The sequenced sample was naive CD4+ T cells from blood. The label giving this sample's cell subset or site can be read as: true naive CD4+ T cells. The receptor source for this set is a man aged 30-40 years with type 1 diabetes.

The CDR3 protein is CSVAEPGVVPYGYTF. Written as DNA, the CDR3 is TGCAGCGTTGCAGAGCCAGGGGTAGTACCCTATGGCTACACCTTC. The V and J genes are TRBV29-1 and TRBJ1-2; D is possibly TRBD1 (6 bases). The CDR3 contains 15 residues. The V end lost 4 bases, the J end lost 4 bases, and 19 bases lay between the germline ends. Germline lookup yields CDR1 SQVTM and CDR2 ANQGSEA.

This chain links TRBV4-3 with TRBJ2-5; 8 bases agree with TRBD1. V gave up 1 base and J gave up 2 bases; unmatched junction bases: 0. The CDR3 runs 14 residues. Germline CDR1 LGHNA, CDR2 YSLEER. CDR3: CASSQGTGQETQYF. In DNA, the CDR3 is TGCGCCAGCAGCCAAGGGACAGGGCAAGAGACCCAGTACTTC.

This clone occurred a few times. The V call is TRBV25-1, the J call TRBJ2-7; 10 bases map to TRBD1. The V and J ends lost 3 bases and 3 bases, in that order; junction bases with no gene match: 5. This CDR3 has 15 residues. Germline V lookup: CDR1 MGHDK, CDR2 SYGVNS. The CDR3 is CASSEAGTGDYEQYF. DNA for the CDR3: TGTGCCAGCAGTGAGGCCGGGACAGGGGACTACGAGCAGTACTTC.

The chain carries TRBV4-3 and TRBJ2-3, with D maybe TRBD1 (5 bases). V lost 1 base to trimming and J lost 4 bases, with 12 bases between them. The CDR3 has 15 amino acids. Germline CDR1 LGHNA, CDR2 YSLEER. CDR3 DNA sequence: TGCGCCAGCAGCCAAGGGGCAGGGATAGCAGATACGCAGTATTTT. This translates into CASSQGAGIADTQYF.

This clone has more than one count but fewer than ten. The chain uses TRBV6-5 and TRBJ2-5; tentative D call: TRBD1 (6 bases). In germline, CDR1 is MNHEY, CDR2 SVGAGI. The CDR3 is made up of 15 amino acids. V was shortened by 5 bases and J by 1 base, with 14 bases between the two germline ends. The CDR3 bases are TGTGCCAGCAGTCTTAATCGGGACATCCAAGAGACCCAGTACTTC. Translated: CASSLNRDIQETQYF.

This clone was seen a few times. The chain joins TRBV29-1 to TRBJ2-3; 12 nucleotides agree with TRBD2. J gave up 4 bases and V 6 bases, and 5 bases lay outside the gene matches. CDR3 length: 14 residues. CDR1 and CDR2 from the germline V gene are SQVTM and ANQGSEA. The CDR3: CSVQASGGADTQYF. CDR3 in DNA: TGCAGCGTCCAAGCTAGCGGGGGGGCAGATACGCAGTATTTT.

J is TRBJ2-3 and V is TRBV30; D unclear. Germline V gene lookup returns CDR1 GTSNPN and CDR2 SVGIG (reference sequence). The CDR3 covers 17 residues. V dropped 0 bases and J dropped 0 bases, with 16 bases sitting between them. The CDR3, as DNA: TGTGCCTGGAGTGTAAAAGGCGTATCTTCTAGCACAGATACGCAGTATTTT. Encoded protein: CAWSVKGVSSSTDTQYF.

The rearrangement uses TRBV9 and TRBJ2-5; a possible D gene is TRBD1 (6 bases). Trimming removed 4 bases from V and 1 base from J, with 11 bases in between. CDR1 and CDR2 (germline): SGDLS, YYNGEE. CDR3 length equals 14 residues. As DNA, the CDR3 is TGTGCCAGCAGCACCGGACAGCTCCAAGAGACCCAGTACTTC. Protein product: CASSTGQLQETQYF. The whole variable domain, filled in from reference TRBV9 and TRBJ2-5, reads DSGVTQTPKHLITATGQRVTLRCSPRSGDLSVYWYQQSLDQGLQFLIQYYNGEERAKGNILERFSAQQFPDLHSELNLSSLELGDSALYFCASSTGQLQETQYFGPGTRLLVL.

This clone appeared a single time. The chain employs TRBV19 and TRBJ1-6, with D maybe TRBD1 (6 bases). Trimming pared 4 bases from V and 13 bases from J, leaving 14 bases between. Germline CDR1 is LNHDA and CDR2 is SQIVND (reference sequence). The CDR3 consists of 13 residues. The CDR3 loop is CASSTDRELPLHF. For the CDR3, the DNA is TGTGCCAGTAGTACGGACAGAGAGTTGCCCCTCCACTTT.

The CDR3: CAWSDKGEQYF. The CDR3 DNA reads as TGTGCCTGGAGTGATAAGGGGGAGCAGTACTTC. The V gene is TRBV30, the J gene TRBJ2-7; a weak D match, TRBD1 (5 bases). The CDR3 is 11 residues long. Germline V gene data show CDR1 as GTSNPN and CDR2 as SVGIG (reference sequence). V was cut by 1 base and J by 7 bases, with 8 bases left in between.

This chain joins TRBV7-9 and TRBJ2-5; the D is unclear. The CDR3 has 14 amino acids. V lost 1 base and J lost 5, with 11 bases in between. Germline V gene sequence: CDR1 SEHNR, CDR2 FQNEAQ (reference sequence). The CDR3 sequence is CASSLDPGMETQYF. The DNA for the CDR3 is TGTGCCAGCAGCTTAGACCCAGGCATGGAGACCCAGTACTTC.

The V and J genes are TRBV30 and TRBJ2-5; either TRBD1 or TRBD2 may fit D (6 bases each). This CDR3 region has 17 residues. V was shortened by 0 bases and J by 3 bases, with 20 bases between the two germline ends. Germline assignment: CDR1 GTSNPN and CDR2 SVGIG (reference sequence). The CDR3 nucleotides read TGTGCCTGGAGTGTACGAAGGACGGCAAGGGGGGAAGAGACCCAGTACTTC. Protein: CAWSVRRTARGEETQYF.

CDR3 loop: CSVEEGLYNEQFF. As DNA, the CDR3 is TGCAGCGTTGAAGAGGGCCTCTACAATGAGCAGTTCTTC. The V gene is TRBV29-1, the J gene TRBJ2-1; D unclear. This CDR3 is 13 amino acids long. Germline V gene data show CDR1 as SQVTM and CDR2 as ANQGSEA. Trimming left V 0 bases short and J 3 bases short, with 6 bases between.

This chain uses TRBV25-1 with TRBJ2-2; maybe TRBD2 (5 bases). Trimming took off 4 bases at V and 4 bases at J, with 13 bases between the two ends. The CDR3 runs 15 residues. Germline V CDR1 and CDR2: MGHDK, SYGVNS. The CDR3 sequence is CASSASGKGTGELFF. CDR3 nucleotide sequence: TGTGCCAGCAGTGCCTCGGGGAAAGGCACCGGGGAGCTGTTTTTT.

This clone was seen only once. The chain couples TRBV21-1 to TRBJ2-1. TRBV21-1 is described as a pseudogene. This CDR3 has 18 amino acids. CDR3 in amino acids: CASGPRPKRGEAGQEQFF. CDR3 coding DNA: TGTGCCAGCGGCCCCCGCCCAAAAAGGGGTGAGGCGGGCCAGGAGCAGTTCTTC.

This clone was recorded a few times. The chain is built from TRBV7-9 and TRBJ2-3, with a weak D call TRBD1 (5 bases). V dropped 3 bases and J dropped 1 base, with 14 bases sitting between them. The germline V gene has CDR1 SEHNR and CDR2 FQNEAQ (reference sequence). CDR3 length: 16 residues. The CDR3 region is CASSLPLSRGTDTQYF. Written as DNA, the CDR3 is TGTGCCAGCAGCTTGCCACTCTCCAGGGGCACAGATACGCAGTATTTT.

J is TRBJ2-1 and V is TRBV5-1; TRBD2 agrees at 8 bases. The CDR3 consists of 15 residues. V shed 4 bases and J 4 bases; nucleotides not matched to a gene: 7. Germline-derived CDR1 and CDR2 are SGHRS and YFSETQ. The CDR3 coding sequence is TGCGCCAGCAGCCAGGGTACTAGCGGATACAATGAGCAGTTCTTC. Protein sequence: CASSQGTSGYNEQFF.

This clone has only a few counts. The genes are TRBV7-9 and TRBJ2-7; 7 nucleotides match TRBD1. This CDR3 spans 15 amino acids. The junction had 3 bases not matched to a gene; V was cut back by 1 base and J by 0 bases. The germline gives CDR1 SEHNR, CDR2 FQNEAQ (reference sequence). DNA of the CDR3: TGTGCCAGCAGCTTAGGAGGGGGCACCTCCTACGAGCAGTACTTC. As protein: CASSLGGGTSYEQYF. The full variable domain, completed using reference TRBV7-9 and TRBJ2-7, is DTGVSQNPRHKITKRGQNVTFRCDPISEHNRLYWYRQTLGQGPEFLTYFQNEAQLEKSRLLSDRFSAERPKGSFSTLEIQRTEQGDSAMYLCASSLGGGTSYEQYFGPGTRLTVT.

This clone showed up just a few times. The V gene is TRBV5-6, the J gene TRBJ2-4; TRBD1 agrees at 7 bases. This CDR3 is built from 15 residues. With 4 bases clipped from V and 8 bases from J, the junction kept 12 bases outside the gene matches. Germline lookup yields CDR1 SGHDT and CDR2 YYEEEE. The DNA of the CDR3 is TGTGCCAGCAGCGGCGCAGGGACAGCGAGTGACATTCAGTACTTC. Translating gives CASSGAGTASDIQYF.

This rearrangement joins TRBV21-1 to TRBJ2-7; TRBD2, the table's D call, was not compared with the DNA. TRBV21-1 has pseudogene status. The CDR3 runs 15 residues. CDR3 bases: TGTGCCAGCAGCTCTGGACTAGCGGACAGCTACGAGCAGTACTTC. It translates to CASSSGLADSYEQYF.

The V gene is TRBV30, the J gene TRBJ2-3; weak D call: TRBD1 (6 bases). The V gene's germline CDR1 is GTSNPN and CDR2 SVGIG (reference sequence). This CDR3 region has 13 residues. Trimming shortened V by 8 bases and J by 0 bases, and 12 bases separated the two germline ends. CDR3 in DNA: TGTGCCCGTGACAGGCATAGCACAGATACGCAGTATTTT. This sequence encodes CARDRHSTDTQYF.

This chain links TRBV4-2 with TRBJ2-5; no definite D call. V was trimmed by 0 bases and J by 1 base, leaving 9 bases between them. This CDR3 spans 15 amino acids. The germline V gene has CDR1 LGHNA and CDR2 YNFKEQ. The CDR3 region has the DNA TGTGCCAGCAGCCAAGATCGGAATAGCCAAGAGACCCAGTACTTC. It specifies CASSQDRNSQETQYF.

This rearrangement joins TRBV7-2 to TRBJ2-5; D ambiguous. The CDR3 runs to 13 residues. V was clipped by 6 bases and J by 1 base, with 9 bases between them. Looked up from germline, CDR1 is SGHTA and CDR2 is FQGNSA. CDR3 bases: TGTGCCAGCAGTCCGAATATCCAAGAGACCCAGTACTTC. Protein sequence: CASSPNIQETQYF.

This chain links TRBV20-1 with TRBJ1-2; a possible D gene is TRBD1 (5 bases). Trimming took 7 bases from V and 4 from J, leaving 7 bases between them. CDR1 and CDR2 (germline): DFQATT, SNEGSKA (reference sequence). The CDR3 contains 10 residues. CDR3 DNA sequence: TGCAGTGTTCAGGGCTATGGCTACACCTTC. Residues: CSVQGYGYTF.

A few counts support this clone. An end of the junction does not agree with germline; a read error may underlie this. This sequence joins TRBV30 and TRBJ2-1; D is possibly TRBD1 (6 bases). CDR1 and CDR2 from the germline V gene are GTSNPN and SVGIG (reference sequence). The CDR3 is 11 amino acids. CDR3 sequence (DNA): TGTGCCTGGAGTGCCACTCTGGACAGTGTCTTC. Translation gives CAWSATLDSVF.

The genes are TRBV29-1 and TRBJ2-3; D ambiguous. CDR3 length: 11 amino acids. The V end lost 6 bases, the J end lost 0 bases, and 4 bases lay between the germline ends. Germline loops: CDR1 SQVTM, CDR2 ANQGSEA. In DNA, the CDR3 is TGCAGCGTGAAGAGCACAGATACGCAGTATTTT. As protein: CSVKSTDTQYF.

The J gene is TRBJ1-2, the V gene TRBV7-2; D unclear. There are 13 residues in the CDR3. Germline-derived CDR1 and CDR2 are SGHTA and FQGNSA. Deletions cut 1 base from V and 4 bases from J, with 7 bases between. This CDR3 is CASSLGTAYGYTF. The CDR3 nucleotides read TGTGCCAGCAGCTTAGGGACTGCCTATGGCTACACCTTC.

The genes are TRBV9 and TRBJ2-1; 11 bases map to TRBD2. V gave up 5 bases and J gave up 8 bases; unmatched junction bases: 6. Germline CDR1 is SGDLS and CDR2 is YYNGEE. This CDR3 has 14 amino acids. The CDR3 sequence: CASSTSGGGYEQFF. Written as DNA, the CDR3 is TGTGCCAGCAGTACTAGCGGGGGAGGCTATGAGCAGTTCTTC.